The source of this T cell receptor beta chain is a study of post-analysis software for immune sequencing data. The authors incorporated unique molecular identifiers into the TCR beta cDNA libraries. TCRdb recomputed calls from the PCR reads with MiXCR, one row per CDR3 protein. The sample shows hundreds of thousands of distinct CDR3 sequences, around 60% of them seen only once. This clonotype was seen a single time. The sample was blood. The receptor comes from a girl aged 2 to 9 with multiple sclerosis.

CDR3 residues: CASSLDRSGGADEQFF. The CDR3 nucleotides read TGTGCCAGCAGCTTAGATCGTAGCGGGGGGGCGGATGAGCAGTTCTTC. The chain recombines TRBV11-3 with TRBJ2-1, with 11 bases fitting TRBD2. Germline V gives CDR1 SGHNT, CDR2 YENEEA. Unmatched junction bases numbered 6, after V lost 0 bases and J lost 8 bases. The CDR3 consists of 16 residues.